What follows are 13 T cell receptor beta chains derived from one specimen sequenced in a study of cytomegalovirus exposure and HLA in healthy donors. A multiplex PCR was run with 60 Vbeta primers and 13 Jbeta primers. Measured with immunoSEQ multiplex PCR; TCRdb has only the in-frame clones, and not every one. The repertoire consists of about 170,000 clones, with around 80% occurring once and the leading ten covering 4.5%. Input material: PBMCs. Receptor source: a woman aged 50 to 60 in good health and CMV-seropositive.

The V call is TRBV5-1, the J call TRBJ2-3, with 8 bases fitting TRBD2. The CDR3 extends over 14 amino acids. CDR1 and CDR2 from the germline V gene are SGHRS and YFSETQ. J gave up 2 bases and V 6 bases, and 5 bases lay outside the gene matches. Here the CDR3 reads CASKQAGDTDTQYF. CDR3 nucleotides: TGCGCCAGCAAACAAGCGGGAGACACAGATACGCAGTATTTT.

This chain uses TRBV10-3 with TRBJ1-1; no definite D call. V was trimmed by 0 bases and J by 3 bases, leaving 8 bases between them. Germline values: CDR1 ENHRY, CDR2 SYGVKD. This CDR3 contains 14 residues. As DNA, the CDR3 is TGTGCCATCAGTGAGTCCCTACGGGACACTGAAGCTTTCTTT. This gives the protein CAISESLRDTEAFF.

The rearrangement uses TRBV7-6 and TRBJ2-1; the D gene is possibly TRBD2 (7 bases). Germline-derived CDR1 and CDR2 are SGHVS and FNYEAQ. Trimming pared 2 bases from V and 8 bases from J, leaving 16 bases between. The CDR3 extends over 15 amino acids. Written as DNA, the CDR3 is TGTGCCAGCAGCTTATTCTCAACGGGGGGCGATGAGCAGTTCTTC. Its protein product is CASSLFSTGGDEQFF. Supplemented by reference TRBV7-6 and TRBJ2-1, the full variable domain reads GAGVSQSPRYKVTKRGQDVALRCDPISGHVSLYWYRQALGQGPEFLTYFNYEAQQDKSGLPNDRFSAERPEGSISTLTIQRTEQRDSAMYRCASSLFSTGGDEQFFGPGTRLTVL.

The chain links TRBV19 to TRBJ1-2, with D perhaps matching TRBD1 (5 bases). Germline V gene data show CDR1 as LNHDA and CDR2 as SQIVND (reference sequence). V lost 3 bases and J lost 0, with 11 bases in between. CDR3 length equals 15 residues. CDR3 residues: CASSIRVSANYGYTF. The CDR3 DNA reads TGTGCCAGTAGTATCAGGGTATCGGCTAACTATGGCTACACCTTC.

The chain joins TRBV7-9 to TRBJ2-5; D remains ambiguous. CDR1 and CDR2 from the germline V gene are SEHNR and FQNEAQ (reference sequence). This CDR3 spans 15 amino acids. V lost 6 bases and J 5 bases, leaving 19 bases between the germline ends. The CDR3 protein is CASSLRVGSGETQYF. The CDR3 coding sequence is TGTGCCAGCAGTCTCCGTGTCGGGTCTGGGGAGACCCAGTACTTC. Filled out from reference TRBV7-9 and TRBJ2-5, the complete variable domain reads DTGVSQNPRHKITKRGQNVTFRCDPISEHNRLYWYRQTLGQGPEFLTYFQNEAQLEKSRLLSDRFSAERPKGSFSTLEIQRTEQGDSAMYLCASSLRVGSGETQYFGPGTRLLVL.

This chain joins TRBV5-1 and TRBJ2-7; 7 bases are a match to TRBD2. The CDR3 extends over 15 amino acids. Germline CDR1 SGHRS, CDR2 YFSETQ. V lost 3 bases and J lost 2; bases outside the gene matches: 8. DNA of the CDR3: TGCGCCAGCAGCTCCGTCGGGGGGACCGCCTACGAGCAGTACTTC. Amino acid sequence: CASSSVGGTAYEQYF.

V gene TRBV4-1 combines with J gene TRBJ1-1, with D possibly matching TRBD1 (6 bases). CDR1 and CDR2 (germline): MGHRA, YSYEKL. The CDR3 has 16 residues. V lost 7 bases to trimming and J lost 1 base, with 19 bases between them. The CDR3 DNA reads TGCGCCAGCACCCCCCTCCTTTGGACAGCGAACACTGAAGCTTTCTTT. It translates to CASTPLLWTANTEAFF.

The chain employs TRBV28 and TRBJ2-3, with a possible D match to TRBD2 (6 bases). The length of the CDR3 is 14 residues. Germline V gene lookup returns CDR1 MDHEN and CDR2 SYDVKM. V was pared by 11 bases and J by 1 base, with 16 bases between. CDR3 nucleotides: TGTGCCGCCGGGACTCGGGGACGCACAGATACGCAGTATTTT. The encoded protein is CAAGTRGRTDTQYF.

The V gene is TRBV6-4, the J gene TRBJ1-2, with 10 bases matching TRBD1. The V gene end was trimmed by 5 bases and the J gene end by 6 bases; junction bases not matched to a gene: 9. Per germline, CDR1 MRHNA and CDR2 SNTAGT. This CDR3 has 15 residues. The CDR3 sequence: CASSLSGTGVDGYTF. The CDR3 bases are TGTGCCAGCAGTCTATCCGGGACAGGGGTCGATGGCTACACCTTC.

This chain connects TRBV28 to TRBJ1-6, with a weak D call TRBD1 (6 bases). V lost 3 bases, J lost 12 bases, and 15 bases lay in between. CDR3 length: 14 amino acids. The germline gives CDR1 MDHEN, CDR2 SYDVKM. The CDR3 is CASSLRQERGPLHF. DNA of the CDR3: TGTGCCAGCAGTTTGAGACAGGAACGGGGACCCCTCCACTTT.

The chain has TRBV2 and TRBJ2-4; 15 nucleotides match TRBD2. Losses at the gene ends were 3 bases for V and 15 bases for J; bases not matched to a gene: 6. Germline V gene data show CDR1 as SNHLY and CDR2 as FYNNEI. The CDR3 has 14 amino acids. In DNA form, the CDR3 reads TGTGCCAGCAGTGAGTGGACTAGCGGGAGGGCCCTGTACTTC. This encodes CASSEWTSGRALYF. Full variable domain (rest looked up from reference TRBV2 and TRBJ2-4): EPEVTQTPSHQVTQMGQEVILRCVPISNHLYFYWYRQILGQKVEFLVSFYNNEISEKSEIFDDQFSVERPDGSNFTLKIRSTKLEDSAMYFCASSEWTSGRALYFGAGTRLSVL.

The rearrangement joins TRBV4-2 to TRBJ1-2; D remains unclear. The germline V gene encodes CDR1 LGHNA and CDR2 YNFKEQ. CDR3 length: 15 amino acids. Trimming pared 0 bases from V and 0 bases from J, leaving 8 bases between. The CDR3 protein is CASSQDAAANYGYTF. The CDR3 DNA follows: TGTGCCAGCAGCCAAGACGCGGCAGCTAACTATGGCTACACCTTC.

V and J are TRBV2 and TRBJ1-5; 9 bases fit TRBD1. The ends lost 4 bases at V and 2 bases at J; junction bases unmatched: 3. This CDR3 comprises 15 residues. Germline-derived CDR1 and CDR2 are SNHLY and FYNNEI. The CDR3 DNA reads as TGTGCCAGCAGTGCCCGGACAGGGGGCAATCAGCCCCAGCATTTT. Its translation is CASSARTGGNQPQHF.